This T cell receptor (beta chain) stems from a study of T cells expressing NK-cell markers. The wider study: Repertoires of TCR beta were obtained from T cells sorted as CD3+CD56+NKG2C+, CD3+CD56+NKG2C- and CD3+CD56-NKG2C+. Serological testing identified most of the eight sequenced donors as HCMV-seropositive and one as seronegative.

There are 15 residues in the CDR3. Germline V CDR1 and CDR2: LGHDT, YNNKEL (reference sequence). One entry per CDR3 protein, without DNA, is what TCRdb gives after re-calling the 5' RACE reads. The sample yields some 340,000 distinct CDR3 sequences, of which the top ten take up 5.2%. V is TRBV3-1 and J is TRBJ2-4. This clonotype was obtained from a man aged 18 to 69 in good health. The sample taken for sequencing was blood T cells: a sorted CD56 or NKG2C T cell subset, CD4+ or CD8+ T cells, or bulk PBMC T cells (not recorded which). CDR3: CASSQEGITKNIQYF.